A single sample is the source of the 15 T cell receptor beta chains below, sequenced in a study of neoadjuvant anti-PD-1 for oral cavity cancer. The protocol was immunoSEQ multiplex PCR, while the TCRdb copy is restricted to in-frame clones and leaves out a portion. This repertoire shows approximately 12,000 clones, around 60% found once; its top ten account for nearly 7%. Sequencing used tumor tissue, obtained before nivolumab (anti-PD-1) treatment. The origin of the receptors is a person aged 40-85 years with oral cavity squamous cell carcinoma. The donor label of this sample is uncertain.

This sequence joins TRBV5-4 and TRBJ2-3; 14 bases are shared with TRBD2. After removal of 3 bases from V and 3 bases from J, the junction contained 3 bases not matched to a gene. This CDR3 region has 16 residues. Germline V gene sequence: CDR1 SGHNT, CDR2 YYREEE (reference sequence). The CDR3 DNA reads TGTGCCAGCAGCTCCGGACTAGCGGGGGGAACAGATACGCAGTATTTT. Protein: CASSSGLAGGTDTQYF.

This clone was found a few times. The chain uses TRBV6-1 and TRBJ2-7; 8 bases line up with TRBD2. There are 15 residues in the CDR3. Per the germline V gene, CDR1 is MNHNS and CDR2 is SASEGT. Losses at the gene ends were 6 bases for V and 2 bases for J; bases not matched to a gene: 9. The CDR3 DNA reads TGTGCCAGCAGGTCTACTAGCGGCGAAACCTACGAGCAGTACTTC. Its translation is CASRSTSGETYEQYF.

The sample holds a few counts of this clone. This chain connects TRBV11-1 to TRBJ2-7; D remains unclear. Germline V CDR1 and CDR2: SGHAT, FQDESV (reference sequence). The CDR3 is made up of 12 amino acids. V was shortened by 5 bases and J by 4 bases, with 9 bases between the two germline ends. Here the CDR3 DNA reads TGTGCCAGCAGCCCCCCCGGGTACGAGCAGTACTTC. It specifies CASSPPGYEQYF.

The chain is built from TRBV19 and TRBJ2-6, with D possibly TRBD1 on 6 matching bases. Germline CDR1 and CDR2: LNHDA and SQIVND (reference sequence). V was shortened by 9 bases and J by 0 bases, with 12 bases between the two germline ends. The CDR3 consists of 15 residues. The CDR3 nucleotides read TGTGCCAGCCGGGACACCATCTCTGGGGCCAACGTCCTGACTTTC. Its translation: CASRDTISGANVLTF. Together with reference TRBV19 and TRBJ2-6, the CDR3 gives the full variable domain: DGGITQSPKYLFRKEGQNVTLSCEQNLNHDAMYWYRQDPGQGLRLIYYSQIVNDFQKGDIAEGYSVSREKKESFPLTVTSAQKNPTAFYLCASRDTISGANVLTFGAGSRLTVL.

Relative to its sample, this clone is medium-sized. The V call is TRBV5-1, the J call TRBJ1-2; D possibly corresponds to TRBD1 (5 bases). Germline V gene lookup returns CDR1 SGHRS and CDR2 YFSETQ. The CDR3 is 14 residues long. The V end was cut by 0 bases, the J end by 4 bases, with 10 bases between. In DNA form, the CDR3 reads TGCGCCAGCAGCTTGGCGCAGGGAGTCTATGGCTACACCTTC. Its translation is CASSLAQGVYGYTF.

This sequence joins TRBV6-6 and TRBJ2-7; D is possibly TRBD2 (5 bases). This CDR3 region has 13 residues. Trimming removed 8 bases from V and 0 bases from J, with 11 bases in between. Looked up from germline, CDR1 is MNHNY and CDR2 is SVGAGI (reference sequence). The CDR3 nucleotides read TGTGCCAGCTCCGATGGAGGCTCCTACGAGCAGTACTTC. It yields the protein CASSDGGSYEQYF.

The J gene is TRBJ1-5, the V gene TRBV7-3; no clear D gene. With 5 bases removed from V and 3 bases from J, the gap between germline ends came to 8 bases. The CDR3 has 13 residues. The germline gives CDR1 SGHTA, CDR2 FQGTGA. This CDR3 reads CASSPGANQPQHF. Written as DNA, the CDR3 is TGTGCCAGCAGCCCCGGTGCCAATCAGCCCCAGCATTTT.

The chain is built from TRBV10-2 and TRBJ1-2; D is ambiguous. V lost 3 bases and J 4 bases, leaving 9 bases between the germline ends. In germline, CDR1 is WSHSY, CDR2 SAAADI. The CDR3 consists of 13 residues. The chain's CDR3 is CASSDRESYGYTF. Here the CDR3 DNA reads TGCGCCAGCAGTGATAGGGAGTCCTATGGCTACACCTTC.

The V and J genes are TRBV15 and TRBJ2-1; TRBD1 agrees at 8 bases. V trimming: 0 bases; J trimming: 12 bases; junction bases outside the gene matches: 13. This CDR3 comprises 16 residues. Germline V gives CDR1 LNHNV, CDR2 YYDKDF (reference sequence). This CDR3 reads CATSRDSAGTGLGQFF. In DNA form, the CDR3 reads TGTGCCACCAGCAGAGATTCGGCCGGGACAGGCCTTGGGCAGTTCTTC.

The chain uses TRBV10-1 and TRBJ1-6; the D is unclear. The CDR3 contains 17 residues. CDR1 is WNHNN, CDR2 SYGVQD, per germline (reference sequence). V was trimmed by 2 bases and J by 0 bases, leaving 11 bases between them. The CDR3: CASSEGTGSSYNSPLHF. The CDR3 nucleotides are TGCGCCAGCAGTGAGGGTACCGGGAGCTCCTATAATTCACCCCTCCACTTT.

V and J are TRBV11-2 and TRBJ1-4, with D possibly matching TRBD1 (5 bases). Germline-derived CDR1 and CDR2 are SGHAT and FQNNGV. V was trimmed by 5 bases and J by 4 bases, leaving 14 bases between them. The CDR3 contains 15 residues. The CDR3 spells CASSTSGSNNEKLFF. The DNA for the CDR3 is TGTGCCAGCAGCACTTCAGGGTCCAATAATGAAAAACTGTTTTTT.

V is TRBV5-6 and J is TRBJ2-2; 7 bases align to TRBD1. The CDR3 is made up of 14 amino acids. Germline loops: CDR1 SGHDT, CDR2 YYEEEE. The ends lost 8 bases at V and 5 bases at J; junction bases unmatched: 9. The CDR3 nucleotides are TGTGCCAGTACCCAGACAGGGTTAACCGGGGAGCTGTTTTTT. It yields the protein CASTQTGLTGELFF.

The chain uses TRBV18 and TRBJ2-2; 11 positions agree with TRBD2. This CDR3 region has 15 residues. Trimming removed 3 bases from V and 4 bases from J; junction bases left unmatched: 1. Germline CDR1 KGHSH, CDR2 LQKENI. Here the CDR3 reads CASSPSGRATGELFF. For the CDR3, the DNA is TGTGCCAGCTCACCTAGCGGGAGGGCCACCGGGGAGCTGTTTTTT.

A few counts support this clone. The chain joins TRBV10-1 to TRBJ2-1, with D perhaps being TRBD1 or TRBD2 (6 bases each). There are 12 residues in the CDR3. CDR1 is WNHNN, CDR2 SYGVQD, per germline (reference sequence). V shed 8 bases and J shed 7 bases, with 12 bases lying between them. The CDR3 DNA sequence: TGCGCCAGCCGGGGGCCCGGGAATGAGCAGTTCTTC. Its translation: CASRGPGNEQFF.

The J gene is TRBJ2-5, the V gene TRBV7-2; D possibly corresponds to TRBD1 (6 bases). The V gene lost 5 bases and the J gene lost 5 bases, with 12 bases spanning the gap. This CDR3 has 13 amino acids. Germline CDR1 and CDR2: SGHTA and FQGNSA. CDR3 bases: TGTGCCAGCAGCCGGGACCAGGGGGAGACCCAGTACTTC. Its translation: CASSRDQGETQYF.